This entry lists 2 T cell receptor beta chains sequenced from one sample in a study of cytomegalovirus exposure and HLA in healthy donors. Both 60 Vbeta primers and 13 Jbeta primers went into the PCR. TCRdb's table, derived via immunoSEQ multiplex PCR, lists solely in-frame clones and lacks some. The table lists 100,000 or so clones, with about 0.59% in the top ten. The material sequenced was PBMCs. Receptors were obtained from a man aged 50 to 60 in good health and CMV-seronegative.

The chain is built from TRBV9 and TRBJ1-2; no firm D call. Trimming took off 5 bases at V and 0 bases at J, with 8 bases between the two ends. This CDR3 contains 13 residues. CDR1 SGDLS and CDR2 YYNGEE come from the germline V gene. Here the CDR3 reads CASSEVSNYGYTF. CDR3 DNA sequence: TGTGCCAGCAGTGAGGTGTCTAACTATGGCTACACCTTC.

The J gene is TRBJ2-2, the V gene TRBV5-1; 7 bases are shared with TRBD1. The CDR3 runs to 14 residues. Germline values: CDR1 SGHRS, CDR2 YFSETQ. The trim removed 3 bases at V and 6 bases at J, leaving 5 bases unmatched. CDR3 bases: TGCGCCAGCAGCTCGACAGGGCCGGCCGGGGAGCTGTTTTTT. It yields the protein CASSSTGPAGELFF.